One T cell receptor beta chain is described in this entry. These data are taken from a study of cytomegalovirus exposure and HLA in healthy donors. PCR employed 60 Vbeta and 13 Jbeta primers. The method was immunoSEQ multiplex PCR; TCRdb's version includes in-frame clones alone and lacks a portion of them. The profile shows around 150,000 clones, 83% of them singletons. The ends lost 2 bases at V and 2 bases at J; junction bases unmatched: 6. Germline CDR1 reads SGDLS; CDR2 reads YYNGEE. The CDR3 spans 16 residues. The V gene is TRBV9, the J gene TRBJ2-1; 8 bases agree with TRBD1. Material: PBMCs. The sequence derives from a man aged 50-60 years in good health and CMV-seropositive. Here the CDR3 reads CASSVQTGGPYNEQFF. Here the CDR3 DNA reads TGTGCCAGCAGCGTCCAAACAGGGGGGCCCTACAATGAGCAGTTCTTC. Full variable domain (missing parts from reference TRBV9 and TRBJ2-1): DSGVTQTPKHLITATGQRVTLRCSPRSGDLSVYWYQQSLDQGLQFLIQYYNGEERAKGNILERFSAQQFPDLHSELNLSSLELGDSALYFCASSVQTGGPYNEQFFGPGTRLTVL.